These 17 T cell receptor beta chains were all obtained from the same sample, sequenced in a study of low-dose radiotherapy and immunotherapy resistance in tumors. TRAV- and TRBV-specific primers primed first-strand cDNA, covering alpha and beta chains. Over about 19 PCR cycles, TCRs were amplified from a constant-region primer and V-primer adapter. Each CDR3 protein gets one entry after TCRdb re-called the reads with MiXCR. The sample has tens of thousands of distinct CDR3 sequences, roughly a sixth seen once. Described time point: before trial treatment. The input for sequencing was PBMCs, taken before treatment. These receptors all come from a male donor with prostate cancer.

The V call is TRBV7-3, the J call TRBJ2-7; 12 bases line up with TRBD2. Germline trimming cut 5 bases from V and 6 bases from J; bases unmatched to any gene: 2. The germline gives CDR1 SGHTA, CDR2 FQGTGA. CDR3 length: 13 residues. CDR3 sequence reads: CASSEGLAGEQYF. Here the CDR3 DNA reads TGTGCCAGCAGCGAGGGACTAGCGGGCGAGCAGTACTTC.

This clonotype was counted ten times or more. One junction end disagrees with the germline gene, perhaps due to a read error. The CDR3 DNA is TGTGCCACCAGTGCGGGACTAGCTCGGGAAGAGACCCAGTACTTC. This gives the protein CATSAGLAREETQYF. This chain connects TRBV27 to TRBJ2-5, with TRBD2 matching 9 bases. The CDR3 totals 15 residues. In germline, CDR1 is MNHEY, CDR2 SMNVEV (reference sequence).

At least ten counts were recorded for this clonotype. V gene TRBV4-2 combines with J gene TRBJ2-3, with 7 bases fitting TRBD2. Trimming removed 5 bases from V and 6 bases from J; junction bases left unmatched: 11. The CDR3 length is 15 residues. Germline-derived CDR1 and CDR2 are LGHNA and YNFKEQ. The CDR3 protein is CASSKGLRLDDTQYF. In DNA form, the CDR3 reads TGTGCCAGCAGCAAGGGACTACGGCTAGACGATACGCAGTATTTT.

This clonotype was detected ten times or more. The chain combines TRBV19 with TRBJ2-7, with 8 bases matching TRBD1. V dropped 3 bases and J dropped 6; count of bases not matched to a gene: 7. The V gene's germline CDR1 is LNHDA and CDR2 SQIVND (reference sequence). The CDR3 is 14 amino acids. CDR3 sequence: CASSIRDRSPEQYF. CDR3 nucleotide sequence: TGTGCCAGTAGTATCCGGGACAGGAGTCCCGAGCAGTACTTC.

The genes are TRBV4-2 and TRBJ2-1; no reliable D call. The CDR3 contains 13 residues. Per germline, CDR1 LGHNA and CDR2 YNFKEQ. The V end lost 3 bases, the J end lost 5 bases, and 8 bases lay between the germline ends. CDR3 nucleotides: TGTGCCAGCAGCCATACACCAGACAATGAGCAGTTCTTC. Translated: CASSHTPDNEQFF.

This clonotype was detected ten times or more. The chain couples TRBV7-9 to TRBJ2-7, with 7 bases lining up with TRBD2. This CDR3 is 14 amino acids long. The V and J ends lost 5 bases and 0 bases, in that order; junction bases with no gene match: 4. Germline lookup yields CDR1 SEHNR and CDR2 FQNEAQ (reference sequence). The CDR3 DNA follows: TGTGCCAGCAGCCCCAGCGGGGACTCCTACGAGCAGTACTTC. It yields the protein CASSPSGDSYEQYF.

This clonotype was detected many times. The V and J genes are TRBV7-8 and TRBJ1-3; no clear D. The germline V and J ends were trimmed by 2 bases and 0 bases, with 5 bases remaining between them. Germline V CDR1 and CDR2: SGHVS, FQNEAQ. The CDR3 is made up of 14 amino acids. CDR3 in DNA: TGTGCCAGCAGCTTAACCATCTCTGGAAACACCATATATTTT. The encoded protein is CASSLTISGNTIYF.

This clonotype was detected many times. This chain connects TRBV20-1 to TRBJ2-7, with a possible D match to TRBD2 (5 bases). Between the trimmed V and J ends, which lost 3 bases and 1 base, there was a span of 10 bases. The CDR3 contains 13 residues. Germline V CDR1 and CDR2: DFQATT, SNEGSKA (reference sequence). The CDR3 protein is CSASGRTSYEQYF. CDR3 DNA: TGCAGTGCTAGTGGGCGGACTTCCTACGAGCAGTACTTC.

Ten or more counts support this clonotype. The V and J genes are TRBV10-3 and TRBJ2-7; weak D call: TRBD1 (6 bases). The CDR3 runs 12 residues. The V end was cut by 7 bases, the J end by 6 bases, with 13 bases between. Germline assignment: CDR1 ENHRY and CDR2 SYGVKD. CDR3 DNA: TGTGCCATCACCGACAGCAGGGGCGAGCAGTACTTC. This translates into CAITDSRGEQYF.

The chain employs TRBV29-1 and TRBJ1-4; maybe TRBD1 (5 bases). Trimming pared 4 bases from V and 8 bases from J, leaving 11 bases between. Germline V gene data show CDR1 as SQVTM and CDR2 as ANQGSEA. The CDR3 sequence is 12 residues long. CDR3 loop: CSVGQGREKLFF. In DNA form, the CDR3 reads TGCAGCGTTGGGCAGGGCCGCGAAAAACTGTTTTTT. The entire variable domain, with the rest obtained from reference TRBV29-1 and TRBJ1-4, is as follows: SAVISQKPSRDICQRGTSLTIQCQVDSQVTMMFWYRQQPGQSLTLIATANQGSEATYESGFVIDKFPISRPNLTFSTLTVSNMSPEDSSIYLCSVGQGREKLFFGSGTQLSVL.

This clonotype was counted many times. The chain combines TRBV12-3 or TRBV12-4 with TRBJ1-3; D gene unclear. The V gene lost 6 bases and the J gene lost 1 base, with 13 bases spanning the gap. The CDR3 extends over 15 amino acids. CDR3 in DNA: TGTGCCAGCAGGAATGCTGGGGTGTCTGGAAACACCATATATTTT. The encoded protein is CASRNAGVSGNTIYF.

CDR3 loop: CASSSGARTGIVNSPLHF. The CDR3 nucleotides are TGTGCCAGCAGTTCGGGCGCGAGGACAGGGATTGTCAATTCACCCCTCCACTTT. The chain joins TRBV5-5 to TRBJ1-6, with 8 bases lining up with TRBD1. The CDR3 is made up of 18 amino acids. Germline V gene lookup returns CDR1 SGHKS and CDR2 YYEKEE (reference sequence). V trimming: 5 bases; J trimming: 7 bases; junction bases outside the gene matches: 17.

In this sample, this clonotype turned up many times. The V gene is TRBV11-2, the J gene TRBJ1-1; no reliable D call. V was clipped by 0 bases and J by 0 bases, with 11 bases between them. There are 16 residues in the CDR3. Germline assignment: CDR1 SGHAT and CDR2 FQNNGV. Here the CDR3 reads CASSLDGVGLNTEAFF. Here the CDR3 DNA reads TGTGCCAGCAGCTTAGATGGAGTGGGTCTGAACACTGAAGCTTTCTTT.

This clonotype was recorded many times. The V call is TRBV19, the J call TRBJ1-1; D ambiguous. V was clipped by 3 bases and J by 3 bases, with 14 bases between them. This CDR3 contains 15 residues. Germline V gives CDR1 LNHDA, CDR2 SQIVND (reference sequence). The CDR3 DNA reads as TGTGCCAGTAGTATCGACGGGAGGTATGACACTGAAGCTTTCTTT. Its protein is CASSIDGRYDTEAFF.

This clonotype was seen many times. The rearrangement uses TRBV5-1 and TRBJ1-4; unclear D gene. With 4 bases removed from V and 6 bases from J, the gap between germline ends came to 19 bases. Per the germline V gene, CDR1 is SGHRS and CDR2 is YFSETQ. The CDR3 runs to 16 residues. The DNA of the CDR3 is TGCGCCAGCAGCCAAGGACGGAAGGCCCGTGATGAAAAACTGTTTTTT. Its protein is CASSQGRKARDEKLFF.

Comment on this clonotype: A far larger clone is just one base off, so this is likely a read error. The chain uses TRBV7-6 and TRBJ1-2; D perhaps matches TRBD1 (6 bases). The CDR3 consists of 14 residues. Per the germline V gene, CDR1 is SGHVS and CDR2 is FNYEAQ. The V gene lost 1 base and the J gene lost 4 bases, with 10 bases spanning the gap. The DNA for the CDR3 is TGTGCCAGCAGCTTAGAGGACAGCACCTATGGCTACACCTTC. Translation: CASSLEDSTYGYTF.

On this clonotype: One junction end does not reproduce the germline sequence, and a read error may be involved. This chain joins TRBV5-4 and TRBJ2-3; the match to TRBD1 covers 9 bases. The length of the CDR3 is 15 residues. Germline-derived CDR1 and CDR2 are SGHNT and YYREEE (reference sequence). The CDR3 DNA follows: TGTGCCAGCAGCTTGGGCAACAGGGGGCAAGATAGGCAGTATTTT. This encodes CASSLGNRGQDRQYF.